The clone carrying this T cell receptor (beta chain) was counted many times. Its target is unknown. The record originates from a study of T cells in Graves' hyperthyroidism and ophthalmopathy. General study results and limits: The model's output predicted ophthalmopathy at a median of around 7 months prior to onset.

Amplified TCR beta CDR3 regions derived from RNA transcripts. TCR CDR3 regions were first amplified by RT-PCR with HTBI primers. TCRdb re-derived calls from the multiplex PCR reads in MiXCR, one entry per CDR3 protein. This sample has around 300,000 distinct CDR3 sequences, with approximately 14% found just once. Sample: blood. This TCR was recovered from a woman aged 35 to 49 with Graves' hyperthyroidism.

CDR3 DNA: TGTGCCAGCCTAAAAGAGACCCAGTACTTC. It yields the protein CASLKETQYF. This rearrangement joins TRBV2 to TRBJ2-5; the D is unclear. The V gene lost 8 bases and the J gene lost 3 bases, with 4 bases spanning the gap. Germline values: CDR1 SNHLY, CDR2 FYNNEI. The CDR3 spans 10 residues.